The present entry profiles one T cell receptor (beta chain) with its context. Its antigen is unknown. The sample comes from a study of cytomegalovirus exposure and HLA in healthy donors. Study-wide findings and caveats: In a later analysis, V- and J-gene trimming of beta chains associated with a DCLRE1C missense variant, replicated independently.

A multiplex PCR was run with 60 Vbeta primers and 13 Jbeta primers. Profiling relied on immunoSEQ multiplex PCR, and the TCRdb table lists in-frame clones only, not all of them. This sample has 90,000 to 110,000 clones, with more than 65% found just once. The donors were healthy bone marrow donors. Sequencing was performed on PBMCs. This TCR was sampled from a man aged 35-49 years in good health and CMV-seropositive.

The CDR3 loop reads CASSPRLAGGRDTQYF. The CDR3 nucleotides are TGTGCCAGCAGCCCCCGACTAGCGGGGGGAAGAGATACGCAGTATTTT. The rearrangement links TRBV7-6 to TRBJ2-3; 13 nucleotides agree with TRBD2. Germline trimming cut 5 bases from V and 5 bases from J; bases unmatched to any gene: 7. In germline, CDR1 is SGHVS, CDR2 FNYEAQ. There are 16 residues in the CDR3.